These T cell receptor beta chains were read from a single sample in a study of T cell responses to AZD1222 COVID-19 vaccine. Here immunoSEQ multiplex PCR was the method, and the copy in TCRdb shows in-frame clones only, minus some. The data show about 150,000 clones, approximately 94% seen once. The material sequenced was peripheral blood, taken on day 0 of AZD1222 vaccination. These receptors all come from an adult in good health. CDR3s include the opening cysteine and the closing phenylalanine or tryptophan. Each record gives: clone size, V gene, J gene, CDR3 protein. Size is omitted from some rows. Given values are once, few, many or a class for expanded clones.

abundance: NA; v_gene: TRBV19; j_gene: TRBJ1-3; CDR3aa: CASSSLLGMAGNTIYF
abundance: once; v_gene: TRBV5-4; j_gene: TRBJ1-2; CDR3aa: CASSLGTGSYGYTF
abundance: NA; v_gene: TRBV6-5; j_gene: TRBJ2-7; CDR3aa: CASGQGAAYEQYF
abundance: NA; v_gene: TRBV10-3; j_gene: TRBJ2-5; CDR3aa: CAIKDGGAKETQYF
abundance: NA; v_gene: TRBV10-3; j_gene: TRBJ2-7; CDR3aa: CAISEWTGRAYEQYF
abundance: NA; v_gene: TRBV2; j_gene: TRBJ2-3; CDR3aa: CASRDKLGRSTDTQYF
abundance: NA; v_gene: TRBV10-3; j_gene: TRBJ1-2; CDR3aa: CAILTTGTGGYTF
abundance: NA; v_gene: TRBV11-2; j_gene: TRBJ2-2; CDR3aa: CASSWVTSGRNTGELFF
abundance: NA; v_gene: TRBV5-4; j_gene: TRBJ1-2; CDR3aa: CASSPRDGRGYTF
abundance: NA; v_gene: TRBV10-1; j_gene: TRBJ1-3; CDR3aa: CASRDAGHRNRPTGNTIYF
abundance: NA; v_gene: TRBV29-1; j_gene: TRBJ2-3; CDR3aa: CSVPRGDTQYF
abundance: NA; v_gene: TRBV21-1; j_gene: TRBJ1-5; CDR3aa: CASSRRADRINQPQHF
abundance: NA; v_gene: TRBV5-1; j_gene: TRBJ1-3; CDR3aa: CASSLAGILAGNTIYF
abundance: NA; v_gene: TRBV19; j_gene: TRBJ2-7; CDR3aa: CASARTANYEQYF
abundance: NA; v_gene: TRBV9; j_gene: TRBJ2-5; CDR3aa: CASSVAPQETQYF
abundance: NA; v_gene: TRBV5-4; j_gene: TRBJ1-3; CDR3aa: CASSLGHSGNTIYF
abundance: NA; v_gene: TRBV7-9; j_gene: TRBJ2-7; CDR3aa: CASSSRALYEQYF
abundance: NA; v_gene: TRBV30; j_gene: TRBJ1-5; CDR3aa: CAWNPTGVGWGQPQHF
abundance: NA; v_gene: TRBV7-9; j_gene: TRBJ1-3; CDR3aa: CASSPTQTLWDSGNTIYF
abundance: NA; v_gene: TRBV10-3; j_gene: TRBJ1-1; CDR3aa: CAIRPHLNTEAFF
abundance: NA; v_gene: TRBV6-4; j_gene: TRBJ2-3; CDR3aa: CASSAGTGGTDTQYF
abundance: few; v_gene: TRBV7-2; j_gene: TRBJ1-5; CDR3aa: CASSLGPWTQHF
abundance: NA; v_gene: TRBV19; j_gene: TRBJ1-6; CDR3aa: CARKEDLYNSPLHF
abundance: NA; v_gene: TRBV6-5; j_gene: TRBJ1-3; CDR3aa: CASSMVSSGNTIYF
abundance: NA; v_gene: TRBV12-3/TRBV12-4; j_gene: TRBJ2-4; CDR3aa: CASSVFDIQYF